Following are 25 T cell receptor beta chains from one sample sequenced in a study of cytomegalovirus exposure and HLA in healthy donors. With 60 Vbeta and 13 Jbeta primers, the PCR was carried out. The protocol was immunoSEQ multiplex PCR, while the TCRdb copy is restricted to in-frame clones and leaves out a portion. The sample includes around 67,000 clones, roughly 80% of them seen just once. The sample taken for sequencing was PBMCs. These TCRs come from a woman between 25 and 40 years old in good health and CMV-seropositive.

V usage is TRBV4-3 and J usage is TRBJ2-1; TRBD2 agrees at 11 bases. The V segment lost 1 base and the J segment 6 bases; nucleotides outside the gene matches: 8. The CDR3 runs to 17 residues. Germline CDR1 and CDR2: LGHNA and YSLEER. The DNA for the CDR3 is TGCGCCAGCAGCCAAGTAACTAGCGGGAGCGTGTTCAATGAGCAGTTCTTC. Encoded protein: CASSQVTSGSVFNEQFF.

This clone has only a few counts. The chain recombines TRBV5-4 with TRBJ2-5; 12 nucleotides agree with TRBD2. The CDR3 contains 16 residues. The germline V gene has CDR1 SGHNT and CDR2 YYREEE (reference sequence). Trimming at V came to 0 bases and at J to 5 bases, leaving 5 bases not matched to a gene. The CDR3 sequence: CASSLGLAGVVETQYF. CDR3 bases: TGTGCCAGCAGCTTGGGACTAGCGGGAGTTGTGGAGACCCAGTACTTC.

The chain combines TRBV11-2 with TRBJ2-2; 11 nucleotides agree with TRBD1. The V segment lost 5 bases and the J segment 2 bases; nucleotides outside the gene matches: 7. CDR1 is SGHAT, CDR2 FQNNGV, per germline. This CDR3 has 17 amino acids. The CDR3 sequence: CASSLRWTGGNTGELFF. Written as DNA, the CDR3 is TGTGCCAGCAGCCTACGATGGACAGGGGGCAACACCGGGGAGCTGTTTTTT.

A few counts support this clone. This sequence joins TRBV5-1 and TRBJ1-1; 8 bases map to TRBD1. CDR1 and CDR2 from the germline V gene are SGHRS and YFSETQ. The CDR3 is 13 amino acids. The trim removed 3 bases at V and 6 bases at J, leaving 4 bases unmatched. In DNA, the CDR3 is TGCGCCAGCAGCTGGACAGGGTCCCCTGAAGCTTTCTTT. It yields the protein CASSWTGSPEAFF.

V and J are TRBV30 and TRBJ1-5; weak D call: TRBD1 (6 bases). The CDR3 length is 13 residues. V lost 3 bases and J lost 6, with 12 bases in between. Germline V gives CDR1 GTSNPN, CDR2 SVGIG (reference sequence). CDR3 region: CAWSARGGQPQHF. The CDR3 region has the DNA TGTGCCTGGAGCGCTAGGGGGGGTCAGCCCCAGCATTTT.

V and J are TRBV6-1 and TRBJ2-1, with TRBD2 identical over 9 bases. Germline-derived CDR1 and CDR2 are MNHNS and SASEGT. The CDR3 loop spans 15 amino acids. Trimming removed 8 bases from V and 9 bases from J; junction bases left unmatched: 14. DNA of the CDR3: TGTGCCAGCCGAGCGGTGGGACTAGCCTTCGGTGAGCAGTTCTTC. Its protein product is CASRAVGLAFGEQFF.

This sequence joins TRBV7-2 and TRBJ2-3; D possibly corresponds to TRBD2 (6 bases). Germline V lookup: CDR1 SGHTA, CDR2 FQGNSA. The CDR3 has 14 amino acids. V lost 4 bases and J 4 bases, leaving 12 bases between the germline ends. This chain's CDR3 is CASSSQRAPDTQYF. The CDR3 DNA reads TGTGCCAGCAGCTCCCAGCGGGCCCCAGATACGCAGTATTTT.

The gene calls are TRBV30 and TRBJ1-2; 8 nucleotides agree with TRBD1. V was clipped by 3 bases and J by 6 bases; unmatched bases: 0. The CDR3 spans 11 residues. CDR1 GTSNPN and CDR2 SVGIG come from the germline V gene (reference sequence). The CDR3 region has the DNA TGTGCCTGGAGCAGGGGGCATGGCTACACCTTC. It yields the protein CAWSRGHGYTF.

This clone was counted a few times. The V call is TRBV5-4, the J call TRBJ1-2; D perhaps matches TRBD1 (5 bases). Trimming shortened V by 3 bases and J by 4 bases, and 22 bases separated the two germline ends. The CDR3 is made up of 17 amino acids. Germline-derived CDR1 and CDR2 are SGHNT and YYREEE (reference sequence). CDR3 protein: CASSSQRGESGRYGYTF. The CDR3, as DNA: TGTGCCAGCAGCTCCCAACGCGGGGAATCGGGACGCTATGGCTACACCTTC.

The V and J genes are TRBV5-4 and TRBJ2-7; tentatively, D is TRBD1 (6 bases). The CDR3 is 14 residues long. V was trimmed by 4 bases and J by 5 bases, leaving 16 bases between them. The germline gives CDR1 SGHNT, CDR2 YYREEE (reference sequence). The CDR3 DNA follows: TGTGCCAGCAGCCTTTACAGGGCCGCCCACGAGCAGTACTTC. It translates to CASSLYRAAHEQYF.

The chain links TRBV20-1 to TRBJ2-1, with D hard to call. Germline V gene sequence: CDR1 DFQATT, CDR2 SNEGSKA (reference sequence). The germline V and J ends were trimmed by 6 bases and 9 bases, with 12 bases remaining between them. The CDR3 is 11 amino acids. CDR3: CSATISGEQFF. The CDR3 DNA reads as TGCAGTGCGACAATAAGTGGTGAGCAGTTCTTC.

The chain has TRBV7-8 and TRBJ2-3; 7 bases map to TRBD1. V shed 5 bases and J 3 bases; nucleotides not matched to a gene: 8. The V gene's germline CDR1 is SGHVS and CDR2 FQNEAQ. The CDR3 runs to 15 residues. The CDR3, as DNA: TGTGCCAGCAGCCTAGGGGGCTTCCGTACAGATACGCAGTATTTT. It is translated as CASSLGGFRTDTQYF.

The chain is built from TRBV7-2 and TRBJ1-1, with D hard to call. With 1 base removed from V and 2 bases from J, the gap between germline ends came to 8 bases. This CDR3 spans 14 amino acids. In germline, CDR1 is SGHTA, CDR2 FQGNSA. CDR3 sequence (DNA): TGTGCCAGCAGCTTAGATCGGGATAACACTGAAGCTTTCTTT. Translation gives CASSLDRDNTEAFF.

The rearrangement uses TRBV28 and TRBJ1-1; TRBD1 matches at 8 bases. The germline V gene has CDR1 MDHEN and CDR2 SYDVKM. The CDR3 sequence is 12 residues long. After removal of 6 bases from V and 10 bases from J, the junction contained 7 bases not matched to a gene. The CDR3 region is CASRYLQGGAFF. The CDR3 coding sequence is TGTGCCAGCAGATACCTACAGGGGGGAGCTTTCTTT.

The genes are TRBV5-6 and TRBJ1-2; unclear D gene. V was pared by 1 base and J by 6 bases, with 16 bases between. Germline V lookup: CDR1 SGHDT, CDR2 YYEEEE. The CDR3 is 15 residues long. The CDR3, as DNA: TGTGCCAGCAGCTTGTTTTCGCGCCCTCCGAATGGCTACACCTTC. Amino acids: CASSLFSRPPNGYTF.

The chain couples TRBV5-6 to TRBJ1-2; D not resolved. The CDR3 has 14 residues. CDR1 SGHDT and CDR2 YYEEEE come from the germline V gene. The V end was cut by 1 base, the J end by 4 bases, with 11 bases between. DNA for the CDR3: TGTGCCAGCAGCTTGTTTGTGGGGAGCTATGGCTACACCTTC. Protein: CASSLFVGSYGYTF.

The chain couples TRBV6-5 to TRBJ2-7; TRBD1 might be the D (6 bases). The CDR3 loop spans 13 amino acids. Germline values: CDR1 MNHEY, CDR2 SVGAGI. The V and J ends lost 8 bases and 2 bases respectively, with 13 bases between them. CDR3: CASSHRVTYEQYF. DNA of the CDR3: TGTGCCAGCTCGCACAGGGTTACCTACGAGCAGTACTTC.

This clone was observed a single time. The chain has TRBV5-1 and TRBJ2-7; weak D call: TRBD2 (5 bases). V lost 5 bases to trimming and J lost 6 bases, with 12 bases between them. The length of the CDR3 is 12 residues. Germline loops: CDR1 SGHRS, CDR2 YFSETQ. The CDR3 is CASRFLATEQYF. CDR3 sequence (DNA): TGCGCCAGCAGGTTCCTAGCTACCGAGCAGTACTTC.

This clone is a singleton in its sample. This chain uses TRBV30 with TRBJ2-7; 9 positions match TRBD1. The CDR3 spans 15 residues. CDR1 and CDR2 (germline): GTSNPN, SVGIG (reference sequence). V shed 1 base and J 6 bases; nucleotides not matched to a gene: 10. The CDR3 DNA reads as TGTGCCTGGAGTGACAGGGGGCTCGGATCGGTCGAGCAGTACTTC. It specifies CAWSDRGLGSVEQYF.

This clone turned up a few times. The chain links TRBV29-1 to TRBJ1-4, with a weak D call TRBD1 (6 bases). Germline CDR1 and CDR2: SQVTM and ANQGSEA. The CDR3 spans 13 residues. V was cut by 6 bases and J by 2 bases, with 10 bases left in between. The CDR3 spells CSVGTRTNEKLFF. The DNA for the CDR3 is TGCAGCGTGGGGACACGGACTAATGAAAAACTGTTTTTT.

The genes are TRBV15 and TRBJ2-3; D is unclear. Trimming cost V 0 bases and J 0 bases, with 4 bases left between them. The CDR3 length is 14 residues. The germline V gene has CDR1 LNHNV and CDR2 YYDKDF (reference sequence). The CDR3 protein is CATSRDLSTDTQYF. CDR3 DNA: TGTGCCACCAGCAGAGATCTGAGCACAGATACGCAGTATTTT.

V usage is TRBV6-5 and J usage is TRBJ1-2, with a tentative D call TRBD1 (6 bases). Germline V CDR1 and CDR2: MNHEY, SVGAGI. Trimming cost V 6 bases and J 9 bases, with 20 bases left between them. The CDR3 contains 14 residues. The CDR3 reads CASRFRGGMLSYTF. CDR3 in DNA: TGTGCCAGCAGGTTTAGGGGGGGAATGTTAAGCTACACCTTC.

This clone was counted a single time. This CDR3 reads CAWNPTGRTNEKLFF. DNA for the CDR3: TGTGCCTGGAACCCGACAGGGAGGACTAATGAAAAACTGTTTTTT. The J gene is TRBJ1-4, the V gene TRBV30; 7 nucleotides agree with TRBD1. This CDR3 has 15 amino acids. Per the germline V gene, CDR1 is GTSNPN and CDR2 is SVGIG (reference sequence). J gave up 2 bases and V 4 bases, and 7 bases lay outside the gene matches.

The gene calls are TRBV6-5 and TRBJ1-2, with 12 bases identical to TRBD1. The CDR3 runs to 13 residues. With 10 bases clipped from V and 8 bases from J, the junction kept 8 bases outside the gene matches. From germline, CDR1 is MNHEY and CDR2 SVGAGI. DNA for the CDR3: TGTGCCACTTCGGGACAGGGGGCTCGGGGCTACACCTTC. Residues: CATSGQGARGYTF.

The rearrangement links TRBV6-6 to TRBJ1-5, with D possibly matching TRBD1 (6 bases). This CDR3 has 13 amino acids. Germline CDR1 MNHNY, CDR2 SVGAGI (reference sequence). Trimming took 7 bases from V and 7 from J, leaving 14 bases between them. The CDR3 protein is CASTGPQGQPQHF. The CDR3 region has the DNA TGTGCCAGCACCGGCCCACAGGGACAGCCCCAGCATTTT.